Below are 25 T cell receptor beta chains sequenced from a single sample in a study of shared clonotypes between healthy human individuals. TCRdb keeps only in-frame clones here, not all; method: immunoSEQ multiplex PCR. The sample holds approximately 2,000,000 clones, 85% to 95% seen once. Sequencing used naive CD4+ T cells from PBMCs. Subset given: CD45RA+ positively selected. These receptors were collected from a man in his late teens or twenties in good health. Some clones in this sample may be carry-over from other donors' samples.

This clone has just one count. Other DNA sequences in the sample encode the same CDR3. The chain couples TRBV28 to TRBJ2-3; D is possibly TRBD2 (5 bases). CDR1 and CDR2 from the germline V gene are MDHEN and SYDVKM. The CDR3 is made up of 12 amino acids. The V end was cut by 8 bases, the J end by 0 bases, with 6 bases between. CDR3 nucleotides: TGTGCCAGCGGACTGAGCACAGATACGCAGTATTTT. This codes for CASGLSTDTQYF.

Only one count was recorded for this clone. The chain recombines TRBV5-1 with TRBJ1-4; D is perhaps TRBD1 (5 bases). This CDR3 is built from 13 residues. V was pared by 4 bases and J by 6 bases, with 10 bases between. Germline CDR1 reads SGHRS; CDR2 reads YFSETQ. DNA of the CDR3: TGCGCCAGCAGCGCGGGACCCGATGAAAAACTGTTTTTT. Translated: CASSAGPDEKLFF.

As regards this clone: This sample includes further DNA sequences coding for the same CDR3. The rearrangement joins TRBV7-9 to TRBJ2-2; the D is unclear. Trimming removed 1 base from V and 1 base from J, with 4 bases in between. The CDR3 totals 14 residues. Germline V lookup: CDR1 SEHNR, CDR2 FQNEAQ (reference sequence). In DNA form, the CDR3 reads TGTGCCAGCAGCTTAGGCCAGAACACCGGGGAGCTGTTTTTT. Amino acid sequence: CASSLGQNTGELFF.

This rearrangement joins TRBV4-2 to TRBJ2-1, with 7 bases that match TRBD2. This CDR3 comprises 18 residues. The germline V gene encodes CDR1 LGHNA and CDR2 YNFKEQ. Trimming took 0 bases from V and 10 from J; bases not matched to a gene: 18. The CDR3 here is CASSQDSGSGVRKVEQFF. CDR3 coding DNA: TGTGCCAGCAGCCAAGATTCGGGGAGCGGGGTTAGGAAGGTAGAGCAGTTCTTC.

The chain is built from TRBV4-1 and TRBJ1-3; no definite D call. Germline CDR1 MGHRA, CDR2 YSYEKL. V gave up 6 bases and J gave up 0 bases, with 9 bases separating them. The length of the CDR3 is 14 residues. CDR3 bases: TGCGCCAGCAGTTCGAGGGACTCTGGAAACACCATATATTTT. It codes for CASSSRDSGNTIYF.

This clone has a single count. The chain couples TRBV28 to TRBJ1-2; D remains ambiguous. The V gene lost 2 bases and the J gene lost 6 bases, with 13 bases spanning the gap. The CDR3 contains 14 residues. CDR1 and CDR2 (germline): MDHEN, SYDVKM. CDR3 DNA sequence: TGTGCCAGCAGTTTAATTCCACTTGAGGATGGCTACACCTTC. Its translation: CASSLIPLEDGYTF.

This rearrangement joins TRBV7-8 to TRBJ2-7; 7 nucleotides align to TRBD1. Germline values: CDR1 SGHVS, CDR2 FQNEAQ. J was trimmed by 4 bases and V by 5 bases; bases with no gene match: 5. The CDR3 loop spans 13 amino acids. The CDR3 bases are TGTGCCAGCAGCGTGACAGGGCTTTACGAGCAGTACTTC. Amino acid sequence: CASSVTGLYEQYF.

This clone was found a few times. The chain has TRBV19 and TRBJ1-5; tentative D call: TRBD1 (5 bases). The CDR3 contains 13 residues. With 8 bases removed from V and 9 bases from J, the gap between germline ends came to 17 bases. Germline assignment: CDR1 LNHDA and CDR2 SQIVND (reference sequence). CDR3 nucleotides: TGTGCCAGTGATAGCCCTGGTAGGGGGCCCCAGCATTTT. Amino acid sequence: CASDSPGRGPQHF. The variable domain in full, completed from reference TRBV19 and TRBJ1-5, reads DGGITQSPKYLFRKEGQNVTLSCEQNLNHDAMYWYRQDPGQGLRLIYYSQIVNDFQKGDIAEGYSVSREKKESFPLTVTSAQKNPTAFYLCASDSPGRGPQHFGDGTRLSIL.

The CDR3 protein is CASSKQGARLAFF. CDR3 DNA sequence: TGTGCCAGCAGCAAACAGGGAGCTAGATTAGCTTTCTTT. This chain links TRBV28 with TRBJ1-1; possible D gene TRBD1, 6 bases. Germline values: CDR1 MDHEN, CDR2 SYDVKM. This CDR3 is 13 amino acids long. The V end was cut by 6 bases, the J end by 10 bases, with 18 bases between.

DNA of the CDR3: TGTGCCAGCAGTTACTCGGCCGAGCAGTACTTC. It is translated as CASSYSAEQYF. This chain links TRBV6-6 with TRBJ2-7; D uncertain. The germline gives CDR1 MNHNY, CDR2 SVGAGI (reference sequence). This CDR3 has 11 residues. Trimming pared 0 bases from V and 6 bases from J, leaving 3 bases between.

This clone was recorded once. The chain combines TRBV15 with TRBJ2-1; D remains unclear. The CDR3 loop spans 16 amino acids. Per the germline V gene, CDR1 is LNHNV and CDR2 is YYDKDF (reference sequence). V lost 1 base and J lost 9, with 19 bases in between. The CDR3 DNA sequence: TGTGCCACCAGCAGAGGGGCCCGGGTGAGAGTAGGTGAGCAGTTCTTC. Its translation: CATSRGARVRVGEQFF.

The V and J genes are TRBV30 and TRBJ2-7, with 9 bases identical to TRBD2. Germline CDR1 GTSNPN, CDR2 SVGIG (reference sequence). This CDR3 has 14 amino acids. V gave up 3 bases and J gave up 7 bases; unmatched junction bases: 10. The CDR3 loop is CAWRKAGGLREQYF. As DNA, the CDR3 is TGTGCCTGGAGAAAAGCGGGAGGCTTACGTGAGCAGTACTTC.

The rearrangement uses TRBV6-5 and TRBJ1-2; 9 positions match TRBD1. The junction had 8 bases not matched to a gene; V was cut back by 6 bases and J by 3 bases. The CDR3 length is 15 residues. Looked up from germline, CDR1 is MNHEY and CDR2 is SVGAGI. CDR3 amino acids: CASSLNRGLDYGYTF. In DNA, the CDR3 is TGTGCCAGCAGCCTCAACAGGGGGCTGGACTATGGCTACACCTTC.

A single count supports this clone. The V and J genes are TRBV28 and TRBJ1-5; D unclear. This CDR3 region has 11 residues. Germline CDR1 MDHEN, CDR2 SYDVKM. V dropped 5 bases and J dropped 7 bases, with 6 bases sitting between them. The CDR3 DNA reads as TGTGCCAGCAGTGGTCAGCAGCCCCAGCATTTT. Protein sequence: CASSGQQPQHF.

V usage is TRBV2 and J usage is TRBJ2-1; 14 nucleotides line up with TRBD2. V trimming: 4 bases; J trimming: 7 bases; junction bases outside the gene matches: 6. The germline CDR1 and CDR2 sequences are SNHLY and FYNNEI. The CDR3 length is 16 residues. CDR3 sequence reads: CASSVTSGRAGNEQFF. The CDR3 nucleotides read TGTGCCAGCAGTGTGACTAGCGGGAGGGCCGGAAATGAGCAGTTCTTC.

This sequence joins TRBV12-5 and TRBJ2-5; TRBD1 is a possible D gene (6 bases). V lost 1 base and J 5 bases, leaving 17 bases between the germline ends. This CDR3 has 16 amino acids. Germline V gives CDR1 LGHNT, CDR2 FRNRAP. CDR3 protein: CASGLGTGLVGETQYF. For the CDR3, the DNA is TGTGCTAGTGGTTTGGGAACAGGGCTGGTTGGGGAGACCCAGTACTTC.

V and J are TRBV19 and TRBJ2-5; 8 nucleotides align to TRBD1. The V gene's germline CDR1 is LNHDA and CDR2 SQIVND (reference sequence). This CDR3 spans 13 amino acids. Unmatched junction bases numbered 5, after V lost 4 bases and J lost 7 bases. The CDR3 sequence: CASSTHDRGTQYF. CDR3 DNA: TGTGCCAGTAGTACCCACGACAGGGGGACCCAGTACTTC.

The genes are TRBV6-6 and TRBJ1-2; D is perhaps TRBD1 (5 bases). In germline, CDR1 is MNHNY, CDR2 SVGAGI (reference sequence). The CDR3 has 15 residues. Trimming removed 2 bases at V and 1 base at J, with 11 bases between. The CDR3 nucleotides read TGTGCCAGCAGTTACGGGGGACGGATTAACTATGGCTACACCTTC. Protein: CASSYGGRINYGYTF.

This chain links TRBV10-3 with TRBJ2-1, with 11 positions matching TRBD2. Germline V lookup: CDR1 ENHRY, CDR2 SYGVKD. With 10 bases clipped from V and 9 bases from J, the junction kept 14 bases outside the gene matches. This CDR3 region has 15 residues. DNA for the CDR3: TGTGCCACCCTAGTAGCGGGAGGGATAGGCGGTGAGCAGTTCTTC. Residues: CATLVAGGIGGEQFF.

The chain uses TRBV5-6 and TRBJ2-7; TRBD2 matches 10 bases. J was trimmed by 2 bases and V by 6 bases; bases with no gene match: 8. Germline V lookup: CDR1 SGHDT, CDR2 YYEEEE. The CDR3 has 15 residues. CDR3 in amino acids: CASTRTSGTTYEQYF. The CDR3, as DNA: TGTGCCAGCACCCGCACTAGCGGGACAACCTACGAGCAGTACTTC. The full variable domain, its missing parts supplied by reference TRBV5-6 and TRBJ2-7, is DAGVTQSPTHLIKTRGQQVTLRCSPKSGHDTVSWYQQALGQGPQFIFQYYEEEERQRGNFPDRFSGHQFPNYSSELNVNALLLGDSALYLCASTRTSGTTYEQYFGPGTRLTVT.

The V gene is TRBV4-3, the J gene TRBJ2-7, with D unresolved. The CDR3 contains 15 residues. CDR1 is LGHNA and CDR2 is YSLEER in the germline V gene. The V gene lost 1 base and the J gene lost 0 bases, with 10 bases spanning the gap. The CDR3: CASSQVHWSSYEQYF. The CDR3 DNA follows: TGCGCCAGCAGCCAAGTACACTGGAGCTCCTACGAGCAGTACTTC.

This sequence joins TRBV30 and TRBJ2-1; TRBD2 aligns across 10 bases. Trimming removed 5 bases from V and 9 bases from J; junction bases left unmatched: 13. Germline V gene lookup returns CDR1 GTSNPN and CDR2 SVGIG (reference sequence). This CDR3 comprises 15 residues. CDR3 sequence (DNA): TGTGCCTGGCAACCGGGACTAGCGTTTTCGGGTGAGCAGTTCTTC. It specifies CAWQPGLAFSGEQFF.

The V and J genes are TRBV6-6 and TRBJ2-7, with TRBD2 identical over 13 bases. This CDR3 region has 16 residues. Per the germline V gene, CDR1 is MNHNY and CDR2 is SVGAGI (reference sequence). V was clipped by 3 bases and J by 0 bases; unmatched bases: 2. The chain's CDR3 is CASSYWTSGGSYEQYF. CDR3 bases: TGTGCCAGCAGTTATTGGACTAGCGGGGGCTCCTACGAGCAGTACTTC.

The chain combines TRBV5-4 with TRBJ2-2, with 8 bases fitting TRBD2. Germline assignment: CDR1 SGHNT and CDR2 YYREEE (reference sequence). The ends lost 4 bases at V and 8 bases at J; junction bases unmatched: 16. The CDR3 is 17 amino acids. CDR3 nucleotide sequence: TGTGCCAGCAGCCCGGGACTAGTAGCCCGGAATGGAGGGGAGCTGTTTTTT. Its translation: CASSPGLVARNGGELFF.

The genes are TRBV6-5 and TRBJ1-2, with D unresolved. CDR3 size: 14 residues. CDR1 and CDR2 (germline): MNHEY, SVGAGI. Deletions cut 5 bases from V and 7 bases from J, with 17 bases between. The CDR3 sequence: CASSTDRAGGGYTF. The CDR3 region has the DNA TGTGCCAGCAGTACCGACCGGGCGGGAGGTGGCTACACCTTC.